This entry is about one TCR beta chain. The data belong to a study of shared clonotypes between healthy human individuals. This CDR3 region has 16 residues. V trimming: 2 bases; J trimming: 7 bases; junction bases outside the gene matches: 6. Per the germline V gene, CDR1 is MNHNY and CDR2 is SVGAGI (reference sequence). Clones were sequenced by immunoSEQ multiplex PCR, and TCRdb holds only the in-frame ones, with some missing. This table holds approximately 2.5 million clones, approximately 90% found once. This chain connects TRBV6-6 to TRBJ2-1, with TRBD2 matching 12 bases. The specimen sequenced was naive CD4+ T cells sorted from blood. As to subset: CD45RA+ positively selected. The sequence was collected from a young man in good health. The CDR3 nucleotides are TGTGCCAGCAGTTACGTCCAGCTAGCGGGAGGGAATGAGCAGTTCTTC. It specifies CASSYVQLAGGNEQFF.